The entry below describes one T cell receptor (beta chain). Antigen unknown. The source of the sample is a study of cytomegalovirus exposure and HLA in healthy donors. Points from the study as a whole: The study labeled 164 TCR beta chains cytomegalovirus-associated.

Clones were sequenced by immunoSEQ multiplex PCR, and TCRdb holds only the in-frame ones, with some missing. This sample has fewer than 400,000 clones, with roughly 89% found just once. Germline V gene data show CDR1 as SGHDT and CDR2 as YYEEEE. The CDR3 is 13 residues long. Trimming pared 4 bases from V and 7 bases from J, leaving 14 bases between. The receptor's source is a woman aged 18-29 years in good health and CMV-seronegative. The sample taken for sequencing was PBMCs. This chain connects TRBV5-6 to TRBJ1-1; D remains unclear. The CDR3 region has the DNA TGTGCCAGCAGCGTGTGGTCCCGGTATGAAGCTTTCTTT. Amino acids: CASSVWSRYEAFF.